Following are 5 T cell receptor beta chains from one sample sequenced in a study of blood T cell repertoires in COVID-19. The table came from immunoSEQ multiplex PCR; TCRdb's copy has only in-frame clones and leaves some out. The table shows 300,000 to 400,000 clones, with 80% to 90% occurring only once. The sample consisted of peripheral blood. Receptors were obtained from a woman in her sixties or seventies with COVID-19, enrolled during active disease.

This rearrangement joins TRBV7-8 to TRBJ2-7; 13 bases match TRBD2. Trimming took 1 base from V and 11 from J; bases not matched to a gene: 5. Germline V gene sequence: CDR1 SGHVS, CDR2 FQNEAQ. The CDR3 length is 14 residues. CDR3 loop: CASSLDLGTSGEYF. The CDR3 bases are TGTGCCAGCAGCTTAGATCTGGGGACTAGCGGGGAGTACTTC.

The chain joins TRBV10-3 to TRBJ1-5; D perhaps matches TRBD1 (6 bases). The V end was cut by 8 bases, the J end by 0 bases, with 11 bases between. The length of the CDR3 is 14 residues. Germline V lookup: CDR1 ENHRY, CDR2 SYGVKD. For the CDR3, the DNA is TGTGCCATCGCTTCAGGGGTTAGCAATCAGCCCCAGCATTTT. It encodes CAIASGVSNQPQHF.

This chain's CDR3 is CASSLGGRGTGWGNEQFF. CDR3 nucleotide sequence: TGTGCCAGCAGCTTAGGAGGCAGGGGGACAGGGTGGGGCAATGAGCAGTTCTTC. This chain joins TRBV13 and TRBJ2-1, with 9 bases matching TRBD1. J lost 6 bases, V lost 0 bases, and 12 bases had no gene match. This CDR3 is built from 18 residues. Germline V gene data show CDR1 as PRHDT and CDR2 as FYEKMQ (reference sequence).

This chain joins TRBV5-5 and TRBJ1-2; D is ambiguous. CDR3 length equals 15 residues. Looked up from germline, CDR1 is SGHKS and CDR2 is YYEKEE (reference sequence). V was clipped by 4 bases and J by 0 bases, with 13 bases between them. CDR3: CASSVDGRANYGYTF. The CDR3 nucleotides are TGTGCCAGCAGCGTGGACGGGAGAGCTAACTATGGCTACACCTTC. Full variable domain (remainder filled in from reference TRBV5-5 and TRBJ1-2): DAGVTQSPTHLIKTRGQQVTLRCSPISGHKSVSWYQQVLGQGPQFIFQYYEKEERGRGNFPDRFSARQFPNYSSELNVNALLLGDSALYLCASSVDGRANYGYTFGSGTRLTVV.

The rearrangement links TRBV7-8 to TRBJ2-6, with D possibly TRBD1 on 6 matching bases. This CDR3 spans 19 amino acids. The ends were cut back, 0 bases at V and 0 bases at J, with 15 bases in the middle. Germline V gives CDR1 SGHVS, CDR2 FQNEAQ. The CDR3 loop is CASSLALGQTISGANVLTF. CDR3 nucleotides: TGTGCCAGCAGCTTAGCGCTAGGACAGACAATCTCTGGGGCCAACGTCCTGACTTTC.